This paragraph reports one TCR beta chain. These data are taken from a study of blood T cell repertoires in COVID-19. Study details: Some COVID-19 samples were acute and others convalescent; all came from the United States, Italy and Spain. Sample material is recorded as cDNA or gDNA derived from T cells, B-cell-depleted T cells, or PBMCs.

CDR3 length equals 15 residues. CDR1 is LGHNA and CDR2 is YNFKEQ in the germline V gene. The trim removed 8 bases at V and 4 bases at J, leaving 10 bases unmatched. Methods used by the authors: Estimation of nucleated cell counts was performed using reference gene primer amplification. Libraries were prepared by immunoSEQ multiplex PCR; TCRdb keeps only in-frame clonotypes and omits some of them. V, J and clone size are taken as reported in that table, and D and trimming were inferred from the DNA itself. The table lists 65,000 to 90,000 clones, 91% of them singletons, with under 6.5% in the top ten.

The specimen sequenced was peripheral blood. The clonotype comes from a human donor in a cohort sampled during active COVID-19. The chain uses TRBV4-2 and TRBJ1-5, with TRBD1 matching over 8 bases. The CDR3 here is CASSPDRVGNQPQHF. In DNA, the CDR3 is TGTGCCAGCTCCCCGGACAGGGTAGGGAATCAGCCCCAGCATTTT.